This T cell receptor beta chain was sequenced during a study of T cells in Graves' hyperthyroidism and ophthalmopathy. Regions amplified from RNA transcripts were the TCR beta CDR3 regions. The HTBI set primed first-round TCR CDR3 RT-PCR. TCRdb reanalysed the multiplex PCR reads using MiXCR and keeps one entry per CDR3 protein. The sample shows about 600,000 distinct CDR3 sequences, over 12% of them seen only once. This clonotype occurred a few times. CDR3 length: 15 residues. Looked up from germline, CDR1 is SGHTS and CDR2 is YDEGEE. V shed 4 bases and J 2 bases; nucleotides not matched to a gene: 5. This sequence originates from a woman between 18 and 29 years old with Graves' ophthalmopathy. Input material: blood. This chain joins TRBV5-8 and TRBJ1-4; 7 bases map to TRBD1. Written as DNA, the CDR3 is TGTGCCAGCAGCCCCACAGGGGACACTAATGAAAAACTGTTTTTT. This encodes CASSPTGDTNEKLFF. The full variable domain, completed using reference TRBV5-8 and TRBJ1-4, is EAGVTQSPTHLIKTRGQQATLRCSPISGHTSVYWYQQALGLGLQFLLWYDEGEERNRGNFPPRFSGRQFPNYSSELNVNALELEDSALYLCASSPTGDTNEKLFFGSGTQLSVL.